These 23 T cell receptor beta chains were all obtained from the same sample, sequenced in a study of cytomegalovirus exposure and HLA in healthy donors. Primers for the PCR totalled 60 Vbeta and 13 Jbeta. Sequencing used immunoSEQ multiplex PCR; TCRdb keeps in-frame clones, though not all of them. This sample yields 150,000 to 200,000 clones, of which 70% to 80% are seen a single time; 0.69% belongs to the top ten. The sequenced sample was PBMCs. These receptors were obtained from a woman in her thirties or forties in good health and CMV-seronegative.

The rearrangement uses TRBV9 and TRBJ1-2; 7 bases match TRBD1. Germline V gene sequence: CDR1 SGDLS, CDR2 YYNGEE. The junction had 11 bases not matched to a gene; V was cut back by 4 bases and J by 5 bases. The CDR3 runs 15 residues. The CDR3 loop is CASSPKMGRGYGYTF. CDR3 coding DNA: TGTGCCAGCAGCCCGAAGATGGGCAGGGGGTATGGCTACACCTTC.

This clone was seen a single time. The rearrangement joins TRBV28 to TRBJ2-1; TRBD2 matches 11 bases. After removal of 2 bases from V and 5 bases from J, the junction contained 11 bases not matched to a gene. The CDR3 is 18 amino acids. Germline values: CDR1 MDHEN, CDR2 SYDVKM. The CDR3 here is CASSLGLAGGIVNNEQFF. In nucleotides, the CDR3 is TGTGCCAGCAGTTTAGGTCTAGCGGGAGGTATTGTGAACAATGAGCAGTTCTTC.

V gene TRBV13 combines with J gene TRBJ1-1; 7 bases match TRBD1. V dropped 4 bases and J dropped 1; count of bases not matched to a gene: 3. The CDR3 is made up of 14 amino acids. From germline, CDR1 is PRHDT and CDR2 FYEKMQ (reference sequence). The CDR3: CASSYRTGNTEAFF. CDR3 coding DNA: TGTGCCAGCAGCTACAGGACAGGGAACACTGAAGCTTTCTTT.

The chain recombines TRBV5-6 with TRBJ2-1, with TRBD2 identical over 11 bases. Trimming cost V 0 bases and J 6 bases; bases outside gene matches: 2. Germline assignment: CDR1 SGHDT and CDR2 YYEEEE. The CDR3 extends over 15 amino acids. CDR3: CASSLALAGGNEQFF. In nucleotides, the CDR3 is TGTGCCAGCAGCTTGGCCCTAGCGGGGGGCAATGAGCAGTTCTTC.

On this clone: The junction differs from germline at one of its ends, possibly a read error. The chain has TRBV7-7 and TRBJ2-3; perhaps TRBD2 as D (6 bases). The germline V gene has CDR1 SSHAT and CDR2 FNYEAQ (reference sequence). This CDR3 is 16 amino acids long. The CDR3 spells CASSPGAWEGTDTQYF. For the CDR3, the DNA is TGTGCTAGCAGCCCAGGAGCCTGGGAGGGCACAGATACGCAGTATTTT.

The CDR3 sequence: CASSNCVRDRDRGSYEQYF. The CDR3 DNA follows: TGTGCCAGCAGCAACTGCGTACGCGACCGGGACAGGGGCTCCTACGAGCAGTACTTC. The gene calls are TRBV5-7 and TRBJ2-7; 10 bases fit TRBD1. TRBV5-7 is recorded as an ORF, its role being uncertain. This CDR3 spans 19 amino acids. The V and J ends lost 4 bases and 0 bases, in that order; junction bases with no gene match: 16.

This clone was counted once. The rearrangement joins TRBV14 to TRBJ1-1; 7 nucleotides agree with TRBD1. Germline CDR1 is SGHDN and CDR2 is FVKESK. After removal of 1 base from V and 11 bases from J, the junction contained 13 bases not matched to a gene. The CDR3 is 15 amino acids. The CDR3 reads CASSQGQGWTRRAFF. The CDR3 region has the DNA TGTGCCAGCAGCCAAGGACAGGGATGGACACGGAGGGCTTTCTTT.

The rearrangement links TRBV2 to TRBJ2-3, with TRBD2 matching over 7 bases. The V segment lost 5 bases and the J segment 1 base; nucleotides outside the gene matches: 9. CDR1 is SNHLY and CDR2 is FYNNEI in the germline V gene. There are 16 residues in the CDR3. Here the CDR3 reads CASSPPASGRTDTQYF. In nucleotides, the CDR3 is TGTGCCAGCAGTCCCCCGGCTAGCGGTCGCACAGATACGCAGTATTTT.

The V call is TRBV28, the J call TRBJ1-5; D not resolved. Trimming cost V 5 bases and J 2 bases, with 7 bases left between them. Germline V gene sequence: CDR1 MDHEN, CDR2 SYDVKM. This CDR3 region has 13 residues. The CDR3 bases are TGTGCCAGCAGTCTAGCTGGCAATCAGCCCCAGCATTTT. Encoded protein: CASSLAGNQPQHF.

The chain recombines TRBV19 with TRBJ1-2, with D unresolved. This CDR3 spans 12 amino acids. Germline V gene data show CDR1 as LNHDA and CDR2 as SQIVND (reference sequence). V lost 3 bases and J lost 7, with 9 bases in between. CDR3 sequence reads: CASSIGGSGYTF. The CDR3 nucleotides are TGTGCCAGTAGTATCGGAGGCAGTGGCTACACCTTC.

The V and J genes are TRBV14 and TRBJ2-7, with TRBD2 matching 14 bases. The ends lost 4 bases at V and 6 bases at J; junction bases unmatched: 5. This CDR3 is 15 amino acids long. Germline V CDR1 and CDR2: SGHDN, FVKESK. The CDR3 bases are TGTGCCAGCAGCCGCATCGGACTAGCGGGAGGCGAGCAGTACTTC. This translates into CASSRIGLAGGEQYF. Based on the CDR3 plus reference TRBV14 and TRBJ2-7, the full variable domain is EAGVTQFPSHSVIEKGQTVTLRCDPISGHDNLYWYRRVMGKEIKFLLHFVKESKQDESGMPNNRFLAERTGGTYSTLKVQPAELEDSGVYFCASSRIGLAGGEQYFGPGTRLTVT.

V usage is TRBV2 and J usage is TRBJ2-1; a weak D match, TRBD2 (7 bases). Germline CDR1 and CDR2: SNHLY and FYNNEI. The CDR3 runs to 16 residues. Between the trimmed V and J ends, which lost 2 bases and 6 bases, there was a span of 17 bases. In nucleotides, the CDR3 is TGTGCCAGCAGTGAACCCTTGGGGGGGCCCCGCAATGAGCAGTTCTTC. Translation: CASSEPLGGPRNEQFF.

The chain recombines TRBV19 with TRBJ1-5; no reliable D call. V was trimmed by 4 bases and J by 7 bases, leaving 8 bases between them. Germline CDR1 reads LNHDA; CDR2 reads SQIVND (reference sequence). The CDR3 covers 12 residues. CDR3 DNA: TGTGCCAGTAGTACGCGGTGGCAGCCCCAGCATTTT. This translates into CASSTRWQPQHF.

V usage is TRBV6-4 and J usage is TRBJ1-6, with 7 positions matching TRBD1. Germline values: CDR1 MRHNA, CDR2 SNTAGT. This CDR3 comprises 17 residues. V trimming: 4 bases; J trimming: 4 bases; junction bases outside the gene matches: 10. The DNA for the CDR3 is TGTGCCAGCAGTGCCCGATCCGGGACAGTGTATAATTCACCCCTCCACTTT. This codes for CASSARSGTVYNSPLHF.

The chain recombines TRBV27 with TRBJ1-5; D is ambiguous. The CDR3 length is 14 residues. Germline CDR1 reads MNHEY; CDR2 reads SMNVEV (reference sequence). The germline V and J ends were trimmed by 3 bases and 1 base, with 7 bases remaining between them. This chain's CDR3 is CASSFTNSNQPQHF. The CDR3 region has the DNA TGTGCCAGCAGTTTTACAAACAGCAATCAGCCCCAGCATTTT.

The chain carries TRBV28 and TRBJ1-1, with D maybe TRBD1 (5 bases). V lost 6 bases, J lost 1 base, and 18 bases lay in between. CDR3 length: 16 residues. Germline CDR1 reads MDHEN; CDR2 reads SYDVKM. In DNA, the CDR3 is TGTGCCAGCAGAGACCCCGCCGGGGGGGGGAACACTGAAGCTTTCTTT. This sequence encodes CASRDPAGGGNTEAFF.

The genes are TRBV7-2 and TRBJ2-3; D unclear. Trimming removed 4 bases at V and 6 bases at J, with 11 bases between. Germline V CDR1 and CDR2: SGHTA, FQGNSA. CDR3 length: 13 residues. Written as DNA, the CDR3 is TGTGCCAGCAGCTCCTACCAGGCCGATACGCAGTATTTT. It translates to CASSSYQADTQYF.

The V and J genes are TRBV5-1 and TRBJ1-1; 12 positions agree with TRBD1. The ends lost 2 bases at V and 2 bases at J; junction bases unmatched: 4. The germline CDR1 and CDR2 sequences are SGHRS and YFSETQ. The CDR3 length is 16 residues. The CDR3 region has the DNA TGCGCCAGCAGCTTAGGGACAGGGGGCCCCAACACTGAAGCTTTCTTT. Its translation: CASSLGTGGPNTEAFF.

The V gene is TRBV6-1, the J gene TRBJ2-7, with D unclear. With 7 bases removed from V and 0 bases from J, the gap between germline ends came to 13 bases. This CDR3 spans 14 amino acids. CDR1 is MNHNS, CDR2 SASEGT, per germline. The CDR3: CASTPVRFSYEQYF. The CDR3 DNA is TGTGCCAGCACCCCAGTGAGGTTCTCCTACGAGCAGTACTTC.

J is TRBJ1-1 and V is TRBV15, with 8 bases aligning to TRBD1. Trimming cost V 8 bases and J 1 base; bases outside gene matches: 6. CDR1 LNHNV and CDR2 YYDKDF come from the germline V gene (reference sequence). The CDR3 loop spans 14 amino acids. CDR3 nucleotides: TGTGCCACCGGGAAGGGACAGGCGAACACTGAAGCTTTCTTT. Translation: CATGKGQANTEAFF. The full variable domain, its missing parts supplied by reference TRBV15 and TRBJ1-1, is DAMVIQNPRYQVTQFGKPVTLSCSQTLNHNVMYWYQQKSSQAPKLLFHYYDKDFNNEADTPDNFQSRRPNTSFCFLDIRSPGLGDTAMYLCATGKGQANTEAFFGQGTRLTVV.

The rearrangement joins TRBV5-1 to TRBJ2-5; 9 nucleotides agree with TRBD1. The germline V gene encodes CDR1 SGHRS and CDR2 YFSETQ. This CDR3 contains 16 residues. After removal of 4 bases from V and 5 bases from J, the junction contained 12 bases not matched to a gene. CDR3 coding DNA: TGCGCCAGCAGCAACCGGGACAGGGAAGTAAGTGAGACCCAGTACTTC. Translation: CASSNRDREVSETQYF.

The chain links TRBV30 to TRBJ1-2; D is unresolved. Trimming stripped 3 bases from V and 7 bases from J, with 12 bases between. The CDR3 contains 12 residues. The V gene's germline CDR1 is GTSNPN and CDR2 SVGIG (reference sequence). The CDR3 reads CAWSPALGGYTF. The CDR3 region has the DNA TGTGCCTGGAGCCCAGCGTTAGGTGGCTACACCTTC.

The V and J genes are TRBV5-1 and TRBJ1-3; the match to TRBD1 covers 7 bases. The CDR3 totals 14 residues. Germline assignment: CDR1 SGHRS and CDR2 YFSETQ. V trimming: 7 bases; J trimming: 0 bases; junction bases outside the gene matches: 4. CDR3 in amino acids: CASSGQSSGNTIYF. Here the CDR3 DNA reads TGCGCCAGCTCGGGACAGAGCTCTGGAAACACCATATATTTT.